What follows are 16 T cell receptor beta chains derived from one specimen sequenced in a study of regulatory T cells in long-lasting Graves disease. This sample's time point: newly diagnosed GD, antithyroid drugs for less than 3 months. Isolated PBMC RNA provided the starting material for the TCR library. For TCR beta, libraries came from iRepertoire HTBI primers and Arm-PCR of CDR3 regions. TCRdb re-derived calls from the multiplex PCR reads in MiXCR, one entry per CDR3 protein. The data contain fewer than 550,000 distinct CDR3 sequences, about 15% of them seen just once; the ten biggest clones take up about 23%. These data also featured in a second study, about T cells in Graves' hyperthyroidism and ophthalmopathy.

The material sequenced was peripheral blood mononuclear cells (PBMCs), taken at new diagnosis, from a patient treated with antithyroid drugs. Receptor source: a woman under 30 with Graves disease.

This clonotype has a handful of counts. The chain carries TRBV20-1 and TRBJ2-7; 8 nucleotides align to TRBD1. CDR1 is DFQATT and CDR2 is SNEGSKA in the germline V gene (reference sequence). The CDR3 runs to 13 residues. The CDR3 loop reads CRVTQGARDEQYF. The CDR3 region has the DNA TGCAGGGTAACGCAGGGGGCGCGGGACGAGCAGTACTTC.

This clonotype was seen ten or more times. The V call is TRBV11-2, the J call TRBJ2-7, with 12 bases fitting TRBD1. Germline lookup yields CDR1 SGHAT and CDR2 FQNNGV. CDR3 length: 15 residues. The V and J ends lost 5 bases and 3 bases, in that order; junction bases with no gene match: 5. CDR3 coding DNA: TGTGCCAGCAGCCTGGGACAGGGGGCGGACTACGAGCAGTACTTC. Residues: CASSLGQGADYEQYF.

As regards this clonotype: A read error may account for a junction end that differs from germline. The chain recombines TRBV12-3 or TRBV12-4 with TRBJ1-2, with 7 bases that match TRBD1. The length of the CDR3 is 13 residues. The CDR3 DNA sequence: TGTGCCGGCAGGAGGACAGGAGACTATGGCTACACCTTC. It encodes CAGRRTGDYGYTF.

This clonotype was picked up many times. This chain joins TRBV20-1 and TRBJ2-7; D call uncertain. Trimming left V 2 bases short and J 3 bases short, with 8 bases between. Germline CDR1 reads DFQATT; CDR2 reads SNEGSKA (reference sequence). CDR3 length: 12 residues. CDR3 bases: TGCAGTGCTAGAATAGGAGTCTACGAGCAGTACTTC. Translating gives CSARIGVYEQYF.

This clonotype was observed many times. The V gene is TRBV7-2, the J gene TRBJ2-1; 7 bases line up with TRBD1. CDR1 and CDR2 from the germline V gene are SGHTA and FQGNSA. V trimming: 4 bases; J trimming: 4 bases; junction bases outside the gene matches: 7. The CDR3 covers 15 residues. DNA of the CDR3: TGTGCCAGCAGCTGGGTGACAGGGCCGTACAATGAGCAGTTCTTC. Translating gives CASSWVTGPYNEQFF.

This clonotype was counted ten times or more. This chain connects TRBV28 to TRBJ2-3, with D possibly being TRBD2 (5 bases). The CDR3 totals 14 residues. Trimming pared 7 bases from V and 1 base from J, leaving 12 bases between. Germline CDR1 reads MDHEN; CDR2 reads SYDVKM. The CDR3 sequence is CASNPDFRTDTQYF. In DNA form, the CDR3 reads TGTGCCAGCAATCCGGACTTTCGCACAGATACGCAGTATTTT.

J is TRBJ2-1 and V is TRBV28; D ambiguous. Germline loops: CDR1 MDHEN, CDR2 SYDVKM. The ends were cut back, 10 bases at V and 8 bases at J, with 12 bases in the middle. The CDR3 extends over 11 amino acids. This chain's CDR3 is CATAGRDEQFF. The DNA of the CDR3 is TGTGCCACAGCTGGTAGGGATGAGCAGTTCTTC.

This clonotype has at least ten counts. The CDR3 DNA reads TGTGCCAGCAGGACAGGGGGCTCGGCACCCCTCCACTTT. This encodes CASRTGGSAPLHF. The V call is TRBV12-3 or TRBV12-4, the J call TRBJ1-6; 10 bases are a match to TRBD1. The CDR3 totals 13 residues. V was clipped by 6 bases and J by 11 bases; unmatched bases: 4.

Comment on this clonotype: A single base separates this from a much larger clone, so it may be a read error. The J gene is TRBJ1-1, the V gene TRBV7-8; D uncertain. The CDR3 has 13 amino acids. CDR1 SGHVS and CDR2 FQNEAQ come from the germline V gene. CDR3: CASSLEADTVAFF. The CDR3 coding sequence is TGTGCCAGCAGCTTAGAGGCCGACACTGTAGCTTTCTTT.

On this clonotype: A read error is possible here, since a much larger clone lies one base away. The genes are TRBV28 and TRBJ2-1; TRBD2 aligns across 7 bases. CDR1 is MDHEN, CDR2 SYDVKM, per germline. The CDR3 length is 19 residues. CDR3 residues: CASSSPSAAGVELYNERFF. The CDR3 DNA reads TGTGCCAGCAGTTCCCCCAGTGCCGCGGGGGTTGAACTCTACAATGAGCGGTTCTTC.

This clonotype was found a few times. The chain uses TRBV28 and TRBJ1-2; TRBD1 matches 9 bases. This CDR3 spans 15 amino acids. Germline V gene lookup returns CDR1 MDHEN and CDR2 SYDVKM. Losses at the gene ends were 4 bases for V and 1 base for J; bases not matched to a gene: 4. The DNA of the CDR3 is TGTGCCAGCAGTTCCCCGGGACAGGGTAACTATGGCTACACCTTC. This sequence encodes CASSSPGQGNYGYTF.

V gene TRBV4-1 combines with J gene TRBJ2-7; 9 positions match TRBD2. Germline CDR1 reads MGHRA; CDR2 reads YSYEKL. Trimming took 2 bases from V and 1 from J; bases not matched to a gene: 3. CDR3 length: 15 residues. CDR3 in amino acids: CASSQKREASYEQYF. In DNA form, the CDR3 reads TGCGCCAGCAGCCAAAAGCGGGAGGCTTCCTACGAGCAGTACTTC.

This clonotype occurred many times. The chain recombines TRBV28 with TRBJ2-5, with D tentatively TRBD1 (5 bases). V was cut by 11 bases and J by 2 bases, with 12 bases left in between. CDR3 size: 12 residues. CDR1 and CDR2 from the germline V gene are MDHEN and SYDVKM. Written as DNA, the CDR3 is TGTGCCCTTAGTAGGGGACAAGAGACCCAGTACTTC. Encoded protein: CALSRGQETQYF.

The V and J genes are TRBV7-8 and TRBJ2-5; 13 bases map to TRBD2. The germline CDR1 and CDR2 sequences are SGHVS and FQNEAQ. The ends lost 3 bases at V and 4 bases at J; junction bases unmatched: 14. The CDR3 covers 19 residues. The CDR3 DNA sequence: TGTGCCAGCAGCTTTATTCTCACTAGCGGGAGGGAGCTGACAGAGACCCAGTACTTC. Translation gives CASSFILTSGRELTETQYF.

This clonotype was seen at least ten times. The J gene is TRBJ1-2, the V gene TRBV12-3 or TRBV12-4; D not certain. V gave up 3 bases and J gave up 2 bases, with 7 bases separating them. This CDR3 contains 13 residues. As DNA, the CDR3 is TGTGCCAGCAGTTTTAACGGAAACTATGGCTACACCTTC. Protein sequence: CASSFNGNYGYTF.

This clonotype was found many times. This chain uses TRBV7-2 with TRBJ2-5; D unresolved. Germline V gene lookup returns CDR1 SGHTA and CDR2 FQGNSA. V gave up 3 bases and J gave up 1 base, with 6 bases separating them. CDR3 size: 13 residues. The CDR3 region is CASSFSSQETQYF. For the CDR3, the DNA is TGTGCCAGCAGCTTCTCCAGCCAAGAGACCCAGTACTTC.